This TCR beta chain was recorded in a study of blood T cells in healthy people across ages. Germline V gene sequence: CDR1 SGDLS, CDR2 YYNGEE. CDR3 length equals 17 residues. Trimming took 0 bases from V and 1 from J; bases not matched to a gene: 2. Through a sample-barcoded 5' primer and a J-beta primer mix, a second PCR was run for roughly 6 to 12 cycles. MiXCR, applied by TCRdb to the 5' RACE reads, yields one record per CDR3 protein. There are 650,000 to 800,000 distinct CDR3 sequences in the sample; around 50% occur only once, and approximately 12% lies in the top ten. Sequencing input: blood. This clonotype was obtained from an elderly woman in good health. The genes are TRBV9 and TRBJ2-1; 12 positions match TRBD2. The CDR3 sequence: CASSVGGLAGSYNEQFF. In DNA form, the CDR3 reads TGTGCCAGCAGCGTAGGAGGACTAGCGGGATCCTACAATGAGCAGTTCTTC.